The next 20 T cell receptor beta chains were all read from a single sample in a study of molecular identifiers for immune sequencing clone quantification. TCRdb itself ran the PCR reads through MiXCR, one entry per CDR3 protein. Here the sample spans over 550,000 distinct CDR3 sequences, approximately 24% being singletons. The sample taken for sequencing was naive CD8+ T cells from blood, with Jurkat cell RNA spiked in. The subset here: FACS-sorted CD8+CD4-CCR7+CD45RA+ naive T cells. The source is a human donor in good health. Some libraries in this study had Jurkat cell RNA spiked in.

The V gene is TRBV3-2, the J gene TRBJ2-5. TRBV3-2 is marked as a pseudogene. The CDR3 consists of 15 residues. For the CDR3, the DNA is TGTGCCAGCAGCCACGGGCAACAGAGCCAAGAGACCCAGTACTTC. It is translated as CASSHGQQSQETQYF.

In this sample, this clonotype turned up many times. The J gene is TRBJ2-3, the V gene TRBV29-1; D perhaps matches TRBD1 (6 bases). The CDR3 spans 13 residues. Trimming took 4 bases from V and 1 from J, leaving 9 bases between them. Germline CDR1 reads SQVTM; CDR2 reads ANQGSEA. DNA for the CDR3: TGCAGCGTTGTAGGGGGAGGCACAGATACGCAGTATTTT. The encoded protein is CSVVGGGTDTQYF.

This sequence joins TRBV18 and TRBJ2-1; 9 bases are shared with TRBD1. CDR3 length equals 15 residues. CDR1 KGHSH and CDR2 LQKENI come from the germline V gene. V gave up 2 bases and J gave up 3 bases; unmatched junction bases: 2. The CDR3 loop is CASSPTGGFYNEQFF. CDR3 in DNA: TGTGCCAGCTCACCAACAGGGGGCTTCTACAATGAGCAGTTCTTC.

This clonotype has at least ten counts. The chain joins TRBV19 to TRBJ2-3, with D unresolved. Per germline, CDR1 LNHDA and CDR2 SQIVND (reference sequence). This CDR3 is 11 amino acids long. V lost 1 base and J 6 bases, leaving 2 bases between the germline ends. The CDR3 loop is CASSIGDTQYF. The CDR3 DNA reads TGTGCCAGTAGTATAGGTGATACGCAGTATTTT. Based on the CDR3 plus reference TRBV19 and TRBJ2-3, the full variable domain is DGGITQSPKYLFRKEGQNVTLSCEQNLNHDAMYWYRQDPGQGLRLIYYSQIVNDFQKGDIAEGYSVSREKKESFPLTVTSAQKNPTAFYLCASSIGDTQYFGPGTRLTVL.

This clonotype was observed at least ten times. The rearrangement links TRBV7-9 to TRBJ1-5, with D unclear. Germline CDR1 SEHNR, CDR2 FQNEAQ (reference sequence). This CDR3 has 12 amino acids. The V end was cut by 2 bases, the J end by 3 bases, with 2 bases between. This chain's CDR3 is CASSLFNQPQHF. CDR3 in DNA: TGTGCCAGCAGCTTATTCAATCAGCCCCAGCATTTT.

This clonotype was observed at least ten times. V gene TRBV5-4 combines with J gene TRBJ2-7, with TRBD2 as a possible D gene (6 bases). The germline V gene has CDR1 SGHNT and CDR2 YYREEE (reference sequence). V lost 0 bases to trimming and J lost 3 bases, with 10 bases between them. The CDR3 contains 14 residues. The DNA of the CDR3 is TGTGCCAGCAGCTTGGAGGGACTGAGCTACGAGCAGTACTTC. Translation gives CASSLEGLSYEQYF.

This clonotype has more than one count but fewer than ten. V gene TRBV20-1 combines with J gene TRBJ2-7, with 9 bases aligning to TRBD2. V lost 6 bases to trimming and J lost 0 bases; unmatched junction nucleotides: 6. This CDR3 has 14 amino acids. CDR1 DFQATT and CDR2 SNEGSKA come from the germline V gene (reference sequence). The CDR3 coding sequence is TGCAGTGCGAGACTAGCGGAGAGCTCCTACGAGCAGTACTTC. Residues: CSARLAESSYEQYF.

A word on this clonotype: A much larger clone sits a single nucleotide away, making a read error possible. V is TRBV28 and J is TRBJ2-5, with 7 bases lining up with TRBD1. This CDR3 spans 14 amino acids. CDR1 is MDHEN and CDR2 is SYDVKM in the germline V gene. The CDR3 reads CASNGDSYQATQYF. CDR3 DNA sequence: TGTGCCAGCAACGGGGACAGTTACCAAGCGACCCAGTACTTC.

A few counts support this clonotype. This sequence joins TRBV6-2 or TRBV6-3 and TRBJ2-2, with 7 bases that match TRBD2. V lost 6 bases and J lost 0; bases outside the gene matches: 7. The CDR3 length is 16 residues. The V gene's germline CDR1 is MNHEY and CDR2 SVGEGT. The CDR3 region has the DNA TGTGCCAGCAGACACCCTAGCGGCACGAACACCGGGGAGCTGTTTTTT. This codes for CASRHPSGTNTGELFF.

This clonotype was counted a few times. The CDR3 nucleotides are TGTGCCAGCAGGTTCTCAAGCACAGATACGCAGTATTTT. Its protein product is CASRFSSTDTQYF. The chain uses TRBV12-3 or TRBV12-4 and TRBJ2-3; D unresolved. The CDR3 extends over 13 amino acids. V was clipped by 6 bases and J by 0 bases, with 7 bases between them.

In the case of this clonotype: A junction end diverges from the germline sequence, so it may reflect a read error. J is TRBJ2-4 and V is TRBV20-1; TRBD2 matches 8 bases. Germline V gene lookup returns CDR1 DFQATT and CDR2 SNEGSKA (reference sequence). This CDR3 has 18 residues. Here the CDR3 reads CSARDRPSGHLIKNVQYF. In DNA form, the CDR3 reads TGCAGTGCTAGAGATCGGCCTAGCGGGCACCTTATCAAAAACGTTCAGTACTTC.

This clonotype was counted many times. The chain has TRBV12-3 or TRBV12-4 and TRBJ2-4; D is unclear. CDR3 length: 14 residues. Trimming took 6 bases from V and 6 from J, leaving 15 bases between them. This CDR3 is CASSLIGRRNIQYF. CDR3 sequence (DNA): TGTGCCAGCAGCCTAATCGGACGGAGAAACATTCAGTACTTC.

The sample holds a few counts of this clonotype. The J gene is TRBJ1-4, the V gene TRBV6-1, with 8 positions matching TRBD1. Losses at the gene ends were 3 bases for V and 6 bases for J; bases not matched to a gene: 6. Germline V gene lookup returns CDR1 MNHNS and CDR2 SASEGT. The CDR3 extends over 15 amino acids. CDR3 nucleotides: TGTGCCAGCAGTGATGGACAGGGTCGTGATGAAAAACTGTTTTTT. It yields the protein CASSDGQGRDEKLFF.

This clonotype was detected many times. V is TRBV4-1 and J is TRBJ2-3; 11 nucleotides match TRBD2. CDR1 and CDR2 from the germline V gene are MGHRA and YSYEKL. V shed 1 base, J shed 3 bases, and the junction held 9 bases outside the gene matches. The CDR3 length is 18 residues. The CDR3 DNA is TGCGCCAGCAGCCAAGTAGCGGGGGGGCTCGGTGGGACAGATACGCAGTATTTT. Its protein is CASSQVAGGLGGTDTQYF.

This clonotype was picked up a small number of times. The chain couples TRBV4-1 to TRBJ2-1; D might be TRBD1 or TRBD2, each matching 5 bases. The CDR3 extends over 13 amino acids. Trimming removed 5 bases at V and 9 bases at J, with 14 bases between. The germline CDR1 and CDR2 sequences are MGHRA and YSYEKL. The CDR3 DNA is TGCGCCAGCAGCTCCCCTGAGGGACCTGAGCAGTTCTTC. Its protein product is CASSSPEGPEQFF.

On this clonotype: This may be a read error, as it is one base from a much larger clone. V gene TRBV5-1 combines with J gene TRBJ2-3; TRBD1 matches 10 bases. Per the germline V gene, CDR1 is SGHRS and CDR2 is YFSETQ. This CDR3 comprises 14 residues. J was trimmed by 8 bases and V by 4 bases; bases with no gene match: 7. The DNA of the CDR3 is TGCGCCAGCAGCACCGGGACAGGGGTCGGTACGCAGTATTTT. Translating it yields CASSTGTGVGTQYF.

The genes are TRBV20-1 and TRBJ2-2; 7 bases fit TRBD2. V lost 0 bases and J lost 5; bases outside the gene matches: 12. The CDR3 has 17 amino acids. Germline CDR1 is DFQATT and CDR2 is SNEGSKA (reference sequence). This chain's CDR3 is CSARDPSSGKLTGELFF. Written as DNA, the CDR3 is TGCAGTGCTAGAGATCCCTCTAGCGGCAAGCTGACCGGGGAGCTGTTTTTT.

The chain joins TRBV9 to TRBJ2-7, with 7 bases matching TRBD1. After removal of 0 bases from V and 7 bases from J, the junction contained 4 bases not matched to a gene. Germline loops: CDR1 SGDLS, CDR2 YYNGEE. CDR3 length equals 13 residues. The CDR3 region is CASSVAGTAEQYF. The DNA for the CDR3 is TGTGCCAGCAGCGTAGCAGGGACAGCTGAGCAGTACTTC.

This clonotype was found many times. J is TRBJ2-3 and V is TRBV5-6, with 8 bases that match TRBD2. Per germline, CDR1 SGHDT and CDR2 YYEEEE. V lost 0 bases, J lost 4 bases, and 4 bases stayed unmatched. The CDR3 consists of 15 residues. The CDR3 region is CASSLAGGASDTQYF. The CDR3, as DNA: TGTGCCAGCAGCTTGGCCGGGGGGGCATCAGATACGCAGTATTTT.

This clonotype was recorded only once. The junction differs from germline at one of its ends, possibly a read error. V gene TRBV29-1 combines with J gene TRBJ1-1; D gene unclear. The V gene's germline CDR1 is SQVTM and CDR2 ANQGSEA. The CDR3 is 14 residues long. The CDR3 here is CSVGHSLGRPDAFF. The CDR3 region has the DNA TGCAGCGTTGGACACAGTTTAGGCCGGCCTGACGCTTTCTTT. Variable domain in full (rest from reference TRBV29-1 and TRBJ1-1): SAVISQKPSRDICQRGTSLTIQCQVDSQVTMMFWYRQQPGQSLTLIATANQGSEATYESGFVIDKFPISRPNLTFSTLTVSNMSPEDSSIYLCSVGHSLGRPDAFFGQGTRLTVV.